This T cell receptor beta chain stems from a study of T cell changes during pregnancy in multiple sclerosis. V gave up 5 bases and J gave up 3 bases; unmatched junction bases: 7. The CDR3 length is 15 residues. The germline V gene encodes CDR1 SGHTA and CDR2 FQGNSA. Assay used: immunoSEQ multiplex PCR; TCRdb lists only in-frame clones, some missing. This sample yields about 77,000 clones, of which about 93% are seen a single time; approximately 2.4% belongs to the top ten. The chain is built from TRBV7-2 and TRBJ2-7, with 10 bases aligning to TRBD2. The sequenced sample was peripheral blood, obtained after pregnancy. This sequence originates from a female donor in good health, enrolled as a control in a pregnancy study. The CDR3 protein is CASSPSSGGLYEQYF. The CDR3 DNA sequence: TGTGCCAGCAGCCCAAGTAGCGGGGGGCTCTACGAGCAGTACTTC. Using reference TRBV7-2 and TRBJ2-7 for the parts outside the CDR3, the full variable domain is GAGVSQSPSNKVTEKGKDVELRCDPISGHTALYWYRQSLGQGLEFLIYFQGNSAPDKSGLPSDRFSAERTGGSVSTLTIQRTQQEDSAVYLCASSPSSGGLYEQYFGPGTRLTVT.